A single sample is the source of the 16 T cell receptor beta chains below, sequenced in a study of identical twins. TCRdb re-called the 5' RACE reads with MiXCR, one entry per CDR3 protein. The sample has roughly 490,000 distinct CDR3 sequences, roughly an eighth seen once. A further study also used this sample, focusing on yellow fever vaccine responses in identical twins.

The sequenced material came from CD4+ T cells sorted from blood. These TCRs come from a woman aged 18 to 35 in good health.

This clonotype was found many times. This chain links TRBV5-1 with TRBJ2-7, with TRBD1 as a possible D gene (5 bases). The V end was cut by 3 bases, the J end by 6 bases, with 25 bases between. CDR3 length equals 17 residues. Germline values: CDR1 SGHRS, CDR2 YFSETQ. The CDR3 protein is CASSSGRNFPRVSEQYF. CDR3 bases: TGCGCCAGCAGCTCCGGCCGGAACTTCCCCAGGGTGAGCGAGCAGTACTTC.

V usage is TRBV3-1 and J usage is TRBJ1-1; D is undetermined. The CDR3 length is 16 residues. CDR1 is LGHDT, CDR2 YNNKEL, per germline (reference sequence). V gave up 4 bases and J gave up 0 bases, with 15 bases separating them. CDR3 in DNA: TGTGCCAGCAGCCGAACCGGGCCGCAAATGAACACTGAAGCTTTCTTT. Translating gives CASSRTGPQMNTEAFF.

The V call is TRBV24-1, the J call TRBJ2-7, with 10 bases matching TRBD2. The junction had 12 bases not matched to a gene; V was cut back by 4 bases and J by 4 bases. CDR3 size: 17 residues. Germline CDR1 reads KGHDR; CDR2 reads SFDVKD. CDR3 nucleotide sequence: TGTGCCACCAGTGAGACCCCCACTAGCGGGATAAGGTACGAGCAGTACTTC. Translating gives CATSETPTSGIRYEQYF.

In this sample, this clonotype turned up many times. The chain carries TRBV29-1 and TRBJ2-5; 7 nucleotides align to TRBD2. Germline trimming cut 3 bases from V and 5 bases from J; bases unmatched to any gene: 9. Germline lookup yields CDR1 SQVTM and CDR2 ANQGSEA. This CDR3 region has 14 residues. The CDR3 region is CSVDRAGEVETQYF. CDR3 nucleotides: TGCAGCGTTGACAGGGCGGGAGAGGTTGAGACCCAGTACTTC.

This clonotype was seen a few times. The CDR3 here is CASSYRHRDHSPNYEQYF. Here the CDR3 DNA reads TGTGCCAGCAGCTACCGACACCGCGATCATTCTCCTAACTACGAGCAGTACTTC. The rearrangement links TRBV5-5 to TRBJ2-7; D is ambiguous. Trimming left V 3 bases short and J 3 bases short, with 25 bases between. The germline gives CDR1 SGHKS, CDR2 YYEKEE (reference sequence). This CDR3 has 18 residues.

Only a few counts were recorded for this clonotype. The V call is TRBV7-9, the J call TRBJ2-5; weak D call: TRBD1 (5 bases). V was cut by 5 bases and J by 2 bases, with 18 bases left in between. Germline CDR1 SEHNR, CDR2 FQNEAQ (reference sequence). The CDR3 runs to 16 residues. CDR3 protein: CASSGSDSYLQETQYF. CDR3 nucleotides: TGTGCCAGCAGCGGCAGTGACAGTTACCTACAAGAGACCCAGTACTTC. The variable domain in full, completed from reference TRBV7-9 and TRBJ2-5, reads DTGVSQNPRHKITKRGQNVTFRCDPISEHNRLYWYRQTLGQGPEFLTYFQNEAQLEKSRLLSDRFSAERPKGSFSTLEIQRTEQGDSAMYLCASSGSDSYLQETQYFGPGTRLLVL.

The chain links TRBV5-5 to TRBJ1-6, with a tentative D call TRBD1 (6 bases). There are 17 residues in the CDR3. Germline V gene data show CDR1 as SGHKS and CDR2 as YYEKEE (reference sequence). V was clipped by 2 bases and J by 7 bases, with 19 bases between them. The CDR3 spells CASSLGPQGGTNSPLHF. As DNA, the CDR3 is TGTGCCAGCAGCTTAGGCCCACAAGGGGGGACGAATTCACCCCTCCACTTT.

This clonotype occurred many times. The V and J genes are TRBV20-1 and TRBJ2-3; 10 bases fit TRBD1. Looked up from germline, CDR1 is DFQATT and CDR2 is SNEGSKA (reference sequence). This CDR3 comprises 11 residues. DNA for the CDR3: TGCGGGACAGGGGAAAGGGATACGCAGTATTTT. Its translation is CGTGERDTQYF.

This clonotype was picked up a small number of times. J is TRBJ2-5 and V is TRBV21-1; the D call TRBD2 from the table was never checked on the DNA. TRBV21-1 is assigned pseudogene status. CDR3 size: 22 residues. CDR3: CASSKALLAPGLAGGNQETQYF. The CDR3 coding sequence is TGTGCCAGCAGCAAAGCGCTTTTAGCCCCGGGACTAGCGGGGGGAAACCAAGAGACCCAGTACTTC.

The V call is TRBV6-2 or TRBV6-3, the J call TRBJ2-5; TRBD1 matches at 8 bases. The trim removed 3 bases at V and 2 bases at J, leaving 8 bases unmatched. The CDR3 has 16 amino acids. CDR1 MNHEY and CDR2 SVGEGT come from the germline V gene. CDR3 coding DNA: TGTGCCAGCAGTTATCGCCGGACAGGGAGGCAAGAGACCCAGTACTTC. Its translation: CASSYRRTGRQETQYF.

This clonotype was observed a handful of times. This chain connects TRBV20-1 to TRBJ2-3, with 7 bases fitting TRBD1. The ends lost 0 bases at V and 4 bases at J; junction bases unmatched: 1. The CDR3 length is 13 residues. Germline lookup yields CDR1 DFQATT and CDR2 SNEGSKA (reference sequence). As DNA, the CDR3 is TGCAGTGCTAGAGATGACAGGGCAGATACGCAGTATTTT. This codes for CSARDDRADTQYF.

Only a few counts were recorded for this clonotype. CDR3 sequence: CSAWTGGVQETQYF. CDR3 nucleotide sequence: TGCAGTGCTTGGACAGGGGGCGTCCAAGAGACCCAGTACTTC. The V call is TRBV20-1, the J call TRBJ2-5; 11 bases agree with TRBD1. Germline V gene sequence: CDR1 DFQATT, CDR2 SNEGSKA (reference sequence). The CDR3 spans 14 residues. The ends lost 5 bases at V and 1 base at J; junction bases unmatched: 3.

This clonotype was detected a few times. The V call is TRBV3-1, the J call TRBJ2-1; 8 bases align to TRBD1. CDR3 size: 14 residues. CDR1 is LGHDT and CDR2 is YNNKEL in the germline V gene (reference sequence). The trim removed 4 bases at V and 10 bases at J, leaving 9 bases unmatched. Written as DNA, the CDR3 is TGTGCCAGCAGCCGAGGGGACAGGAGTTTCGAGCAGTTCTTC. Translation: CASSRGDRSFEQFF.

This clonotype has more than one count but fewer than ten. The J gene is TRBJ2-3, the V gene TRBV19; D is perhaps TRBD2 (6 bases). Trimming took off 3 bases at V and 4 bases at J, with 11 bases between the two ends. The CDR3 totals 14 residues. Germline CDR1 LNHDA, CDR2 SQIVND (reference sequence). The chain's CDR3 is CASSISGGPDTQYF. The CDR3, as DNA: TGTGCCAGTAGTATTTCCGGAGGGCCAGATACGCAGTATTTT.

This clonotype was detected only a few times. The rearrangement joins TRBV7-2 to TRBJ2-2, with 7 bases lining up with TRBD2. The CDR3 sequence is 15 residues long. The germline V gene encodes CDR1 SGHTA and CDR2 FQGNSA. V gave up 3 bases and J gave up 5 bases; unmatched junction bases: 6. The CDR3 nucleotides read TGTGCCAGCAGCTTCCAGAGTAGCGGGACCGGGGAGCTGTTTTTT. This gives the protein CASSFQSSGTGELFF.

The chain carries TRBV20-1 and TRBJ2-3, with D uncertain. Trimming removed 5 bases at V and 6 bases at J, with 24 bases between. The CDR3 sequence is 16 residues long. Germline loops: CDR1 DFQATT, CDR2 SNEGSKA (reference sequence). The CDR3 coding sequence is TGCAGTGCTCCCGTTGACACCTCCAACCTTGCGGATACGCAGTATTTT. Encoded protein: CSAPVDTSNLADTQYF.